The present entry profiles one T cell receptor (beta chain) with its context. The data belong to a study of blood T cell repertoires in COVID-19. Per the study methods: Reference gene primer amplification gave estimated nucleated cell counts. TCRdb's table, derived via immunoSEQ multiplex PCR, lists solely in-frame clones and lacks some. For V, J and clone size, that table is used; D and trimming come from the DNA. The table shows approximately 66,000 clones, with about 82% occurring only once. The CDR3 sequence is 16 residues long. Germline V gives CDR1 LGHDT, CDR2 YNNKEL (reference sequence). J gave up 2 bases and V 1 base, and 5 bases lay outside the gene matches.

The chain has TRBV3-1 (or the pseudogene TRBV3-2) and TRBJ2-5; 9 positions match TRBD2. This TCR came from a man aged 50 to 59 with active COVID-19. Sample: peripheral blood. The CDR3 nucleotides read TGTGCCAGCAGCCAAGGGGGAACTAGCGGGCAAGAGACCCAGTACTTC. This gives the protein CASSQGGTSGQETQYF.